The entry below gives a single TCR beta chain sequence along with its context. Its recognized antigen is unknown. Per-nucleotide qualities are absent, and no much larger clonotype sits a single base away. Stable Graves' hyperthyroidism was defined as no progression to ophthalmopathy during 18 months of follow-up. Hyperthyroidism patients were newly diagnosed, had a disease duration of under 2 months, and were aged 18 to 65 years. Any patient with an uncontrolled infection, another autoimmune disease, pregnancy or lactation was excluded. Clinical symptoms, serum thyroxine and TRAb, thyroid ultrasound, and orbital computed tomography formed the basis for the diagnoses. PBMCs were isolated from approximately 10 ml of fresh peripheral blood by Ficoll-Paque density gradient centrifugation. Trizol reagent was used to extract total RNA, and RNA quality was then checked on an Agilent 2100 Bioanalyzer. This entry belongs to a study of T cells in Graves' hyperthyroidism and ophthalmopathy (dated 2019 in TCRdb). Concerning the study at large: Peripheral blood was sampled at the time of initial diagnosis, prior to any treatment. The 100 discovery patients were randomly divided into training and test sets at a 7:3 ratio. A discovery cohort of about 96 patients, roughly 45 with Graves' ophthalmopathy and over 55 with stable Graves' hyperthyroidism, was used to find distinguishing TCR V-J signatures. Prospective prediction of ophthalmopathy was tested in an independent validation cohort consisting of some 18 hyperthyroidism patients and 15 or so patients who later progressed to ophthalmopathy. The paper reports TCR Vbeta CDR3 sequencing of over 120 peripheral blood samples: 40 to 45 ophthalmopathy, some 80 hyperthyroidism and roughly 17 progressor patients. In addition, the study compared T-cell repertoires in thyroid tissue and in blood from roughly 6 Graves' hyperthyroidism patients. After blood sampling, hyperthyroidism patients were treated with methimazole at a starting dose of 30 mg daily, and ophthalmopathy patients were treated with high-dose intravenous methylprednisolone. Overall study results and their limits: In cross-validation, a model built on a 13 V-J signature told ophthalmopathy apart from stable hyperthyroidism with under 90% sensitivity and roughly 82% specificity, and in testing the same model reached 80%/75%. In validation, progression to ophthalmopathy was predicted by the model with around 71% sensitivity and 72.22% specificity, a median of around 6.5 months before onset. No statistical method was used to set the sample size in advance, and investigators knew the group allocation. Most expanded thyroid clonotypes (frequency above 0.001) were also detected in blood, a finding suggesting that blood repertoires may reflect thyroid immune responses.

TCR beta CDR3 regions were amplified from RNA transcripts. The TCR CDR3 was subjected to a first round of RT-PCR using the HTBI primer set and the Qiagen OneStep RT-PCR kit. The libraries were constructed in a second round of multiplex PCR and then size-selected and purified. The libraries were sequenced on an Illumina HiSeq2000 using paired-end 100 bp reads. The original pipeline was this. SOAPnuke was used to process the raw data, with reads discarded if the reads contained adapters or uncalled bases, had a mean Phred below 15, or lacked an exact constant-primer or identifier match. High-quality paired reads were merged with COPE v1.2.5, and unique nucleotide sequences were defined as clonotypes. Clonotypes were aligned to IMGT TRBV, TRBD and TRBJ reference segments using MiTCR v1.1. The analysis was restricted to V-J combinations with a frequency above 0.0001, which together covered 99% to 99.2% of the repertoires. A TCS score was defined as the ratio between F50 (clonal expansion) and ExV (chaos), using BLOSUM62-based TCRdist between CDR3 peptides within each V-J. Welch's t-statistics and random forest reduced around 550 V-J features to roughly 13, which were used in a naive Bayes classifier (R e1071). In TCRdb, the public reads were trimmed at Q25 with fastp and aligned with MiXCR, with productive beta chains retained. Each entry is one CDR3 protein sequence, shown with its most common DNA and genes. Here the V and J calls rest on TCRdb's processing, not on the authors' analysis. The sample has 300,000 to 350,000 distinct CDR3 sequences on record, roughly 14% of them singletons. In total, the top ten clones hold 20% to 25% of the sample.

Inclusive of the bounding cysteine and phenylalanine, the CDR3 is 15 residues long. The read is trimmed to its CDR3 DNA, 45 bases read in frame from base 1. The V end gives up 4 bases and the J end 3 bases, leaving 3 bases in the junction not matched to a gene. The germline V gene provides CDR1 SGHTA and CDR2 FQGNSA. The sample comprised blood. The rearranged chain carries TRBV7-2 and TRBJ2-3; 11 central bases correspond to TRBD2. The TCR sequence derives from a woman aged 25 to 39 with Graves' hyperthyroidism. The CDR3 reads as follows: CASSSRLAGTDTQYF. The nucleotide sequence is given as TGTGCCAGCAGCTCCCGACTAGCGGGAACAGATACGCAGTATTTT.